This record looks at one T cell receptor beta chain sequence and its context. Germline CDR1 reads SGDLS; CDR2 reads YYNGEE. CDR3 length: 13 residues. Trimming removed 0 bases from V and 3 bases from J, with 6 bases in between. Preparation of the TCRbeta library used unique molecular identifiers. TCRdb redid the calling of the PCR reads with MiXCR, one entry per CDR3 protein. The profile covers about 540,000 distinct CDR3 sequences, with 15% to 20% appearing a single time and approximately 3% taken by the ten largest. The data belong to a study of T-cell reconstitution after alpha-beta-depleted transplantation in children.

The sample in question was PBMCs from the stem cell graft donor, obtained from the stem cell graft. The rearrangement links TRBV9 to TRBJ1-1; unclear D gene. This sequence was found in a human donor who donated a stem cell graft to a child with acute lymphoblastic leukemia. In DNA, the CDR3 is TGTGCCAGCAGCGTAGCCTCTTACACTGAAGCTTTCTTT. It specifies CASSVASYTEAFF.